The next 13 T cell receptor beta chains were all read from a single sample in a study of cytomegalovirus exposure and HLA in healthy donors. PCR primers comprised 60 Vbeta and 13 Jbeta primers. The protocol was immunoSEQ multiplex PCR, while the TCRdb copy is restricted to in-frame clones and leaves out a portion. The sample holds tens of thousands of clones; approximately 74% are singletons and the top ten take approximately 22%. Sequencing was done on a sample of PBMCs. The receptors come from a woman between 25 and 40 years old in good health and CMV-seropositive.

The CDR3 nucleotides read TGCGCCAGCAGCCATGCCCTTCTAGGAAACGAGCAGTACTTC. Protein sequence: CASSHALLGNEQYF. This rearrangement joins TRBV4-1 to TRBJ2-7; no firm D call. This CDR3 is 14 amino acids long. Germline CDR1 reads MGHRA; CDR2 reads YSYEKL. V lost 3 bases and J lost 5, with 14 bases in between.

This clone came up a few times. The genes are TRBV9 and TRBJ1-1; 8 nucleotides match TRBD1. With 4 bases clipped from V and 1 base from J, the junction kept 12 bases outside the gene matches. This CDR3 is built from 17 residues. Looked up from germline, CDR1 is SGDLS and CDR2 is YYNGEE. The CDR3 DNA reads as TGTGCCAGCAGCTCTTACACAGGGGGAGAAGGGAACACTGAAGCTTTCTTT. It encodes CASSSYTGGEGNTEAFF.

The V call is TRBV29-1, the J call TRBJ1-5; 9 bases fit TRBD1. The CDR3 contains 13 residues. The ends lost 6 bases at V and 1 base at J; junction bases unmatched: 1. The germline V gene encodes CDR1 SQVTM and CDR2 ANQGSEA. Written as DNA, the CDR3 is TGCAGCGTAACAGGGGGCAGCAATCAGCCCCAGCATTTT. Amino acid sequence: CSVTGGSNQPQHF.

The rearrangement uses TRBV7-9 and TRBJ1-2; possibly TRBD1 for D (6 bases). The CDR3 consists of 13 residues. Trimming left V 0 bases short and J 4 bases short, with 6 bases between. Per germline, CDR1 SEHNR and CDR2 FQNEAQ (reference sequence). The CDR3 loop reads CASSLAGGYGYTF. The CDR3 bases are TGTGCCAGCAGCTTAGCAGGGGGCTATGGCTACACCTTC.

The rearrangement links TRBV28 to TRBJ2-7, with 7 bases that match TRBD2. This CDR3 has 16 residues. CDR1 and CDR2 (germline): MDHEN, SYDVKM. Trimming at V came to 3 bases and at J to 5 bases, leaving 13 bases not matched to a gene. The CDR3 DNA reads TGTGCCAGCAGTTTTGGGGCAGGGAGGGTTAAAGACGAGCAGTACTTC. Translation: CASSFGAGRVKDEQYF.

CDR3 loop: CASSVDWSYEQYF. In DNA form, the CDR3 reads TGTGCCAGCAGCGTGGACTGGTCCTACGAGCAGTACTTC. V gene TRBV5-4 combines with J gene TRBJ2-7, with D possibly TRBD2 on 5 matching bases. Trimming removed 4 bases at V and 1 base at J, with 9 bases between. Germline-derived CDR1 and CDR2 are SGHNT and YYREEE (reference sequence). There are 13 residues in the CDR3.

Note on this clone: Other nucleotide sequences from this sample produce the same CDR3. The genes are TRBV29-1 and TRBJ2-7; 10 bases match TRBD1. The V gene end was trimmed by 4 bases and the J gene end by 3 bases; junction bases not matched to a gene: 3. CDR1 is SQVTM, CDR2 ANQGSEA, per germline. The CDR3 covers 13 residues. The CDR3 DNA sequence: TGCAGCGTTGCCCGGGACAGGGGCTACGAGCAGTACTTC. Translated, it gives CSVARDRGYEQYF.

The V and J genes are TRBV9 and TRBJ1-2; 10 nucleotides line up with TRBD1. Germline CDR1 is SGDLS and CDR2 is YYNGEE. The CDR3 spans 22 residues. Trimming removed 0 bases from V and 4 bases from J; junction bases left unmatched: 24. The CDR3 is CASSVVPGPVRRGTGEPYGYTF. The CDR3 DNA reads TGTGCCAGCAGCGTAGTCCCCGGGCCCGTCCGAAGGGGGACAGGGGAGCCCTATGGCTACACCTTC.

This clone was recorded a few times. In DNA, the CDR3 is TGCGCCAGCAGCCCGCGGGGGCGGGATGATTACGAGCAGTACTTC. Its translation: CASSPRGRDDYEQYF. V gene TRBV4-1 combines with J gene TRBJ2-7, with D perhaps TRBD2 (7 bases). The V end was cut by 4 bases, the J end by 4 bases, with 17 bases between. This CDR3 is 15 amino acids long. Per the germline V gene, CDR1 is MGHRA and CDR2 is YSYEKL.

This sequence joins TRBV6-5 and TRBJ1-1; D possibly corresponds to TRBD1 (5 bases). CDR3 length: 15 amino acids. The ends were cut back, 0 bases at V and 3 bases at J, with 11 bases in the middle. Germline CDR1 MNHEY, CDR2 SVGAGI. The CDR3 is CASSYSPRVDTEAFF. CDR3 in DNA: TGTGCCAGCAGTTACTCCCCCAGGGTGGACACTGAAGCTTTCTTT.

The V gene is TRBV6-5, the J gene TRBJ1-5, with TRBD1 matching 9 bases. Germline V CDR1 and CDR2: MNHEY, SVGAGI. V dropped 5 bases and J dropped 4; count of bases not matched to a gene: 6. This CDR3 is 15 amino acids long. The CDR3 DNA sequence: TGTGCCAGCAGTATTGGGACAGGGATAAATCAGCCCCAGCATTTT. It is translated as CASSIGTGINQPQHF.

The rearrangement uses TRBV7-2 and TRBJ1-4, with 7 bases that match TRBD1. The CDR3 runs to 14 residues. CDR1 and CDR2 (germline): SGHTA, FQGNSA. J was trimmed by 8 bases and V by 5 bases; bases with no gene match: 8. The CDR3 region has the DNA TGTGCCAGCAGCCCGGACAGGTGGCAGGAAAAACTGTTTTTT. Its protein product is CASSPDRWQEKLFF.

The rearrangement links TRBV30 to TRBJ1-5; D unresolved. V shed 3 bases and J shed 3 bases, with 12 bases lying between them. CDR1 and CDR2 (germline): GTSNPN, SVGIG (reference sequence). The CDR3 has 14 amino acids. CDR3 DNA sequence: TGTGCCTGGAGCCGACTGTCAATCAATCAGCCCCAGCATTTT. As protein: CAWSRLSINQPQHF.